This is a list of T cell receptor beta chains from one sample in a study of T-cell reconstitution after alpha-beta-depleted transplantation in children. Each CDR3 protein is one row after TCRdb ran MiXCR on the PCR reads. This table holds approximately 800,000 distinct CDR3 sequences, 16% found once. The sample in question was PBMCs, mostly from graft donor cells, obtained 360 days after TCRalphabeta/CD19-depleted stem cell transplant. These receptors were obtained from a male patient between 10 and 17 years old who had a stem cell transplant for acute lymphoblastic leukemia, so the T cells may come from the graft donor. The CDR3 runs from the conserved cysteine through the conserved F or W. Fields, in order: J gene, D gene, V gene, CDR3 protein. D genes are given only for firm matches.

>TRBJ2-1|TRBD2|TRBV7-6
CASSLSGSGYEQFF
>TRBJ1-1|TRBD1|TRBV12-3/TRBV12-4
CASRPGQIYLNTEAFF
>TRBJ1-6|TRBD1|TRBV4-1
CASSQGGQGVIRAPLHF
>TRBJ2-5|NA|TRBV4-1
CASSQERKKTGGQQETQYF
>TRBJ2-3|NA|TRBV7-9
CASSLALQYF
>TRBJ1-1|TRBD1|TRBV20-1
CSARHYRGYNMNTEAFF
>TRBJ2-7|NA|TRBV12-3/TRBV12-4
CASSQGIPYEQYF
>TRBJ2-7|TRBD1|TRBV7-8
CASSLYRDSKTSYEQYF
>TRBJ2-1|TRBD2|TRBV20-1
CSPSGSSTGANEQFF
>TRBJ2-3|TRBD2|TRBV27
CASSSKTSGITDTQYF
>TRBJ2-1|TRBD2|TRBV11-2
CASSLRLAGEPYYNEQFF
>TRBJ2-3|NA|TRBV7-3
CASSLVPGVRDTQYF
>TRBJ2-7|NA|TRBV4-1
CASSQDPGGGSFYEQYF
>TRBJ2-6|NA|TRBV7-3
CASSFDRSNVLTF
>TRBJ2-2|NA|TRBV2
CASSERRGINTGELFF
>TRBJ2-7|TRBD1|TRBV29-1
CSVEDGGQSSYEQYF
>TRBJ2-3|NA|TRBV27
CASSPAGVDTQYF
>TRBJ2-5|NA|TRBV5-1
CASSLEHSPETQYF
>TRBJ2-7|NA|TRBV20-1
CSARDQVGASYEQYF
>TRBJ2-3|TRBD2|TRBV28
CASIAGVLTDTQYF
>TRBJ2-1|NA|TRBV2
CASSGRRGSYNEQFF
>TRBJ2-7|TRBD1|TRBV4-1
CASSQDFGVYRTGAYEQYF
>TRBJ2-5|TRBD2|TRBV20-1
CSAPGLAGETQYF
>TRBJ2-1|NA|TRBV20-1
CSARPRGSYNEQFF
>TRBJ2-7|NA|TRBV2
CASTTRRTDLYEQYF
>TRBJ2-1|TRBD2|TRBV7-2
CASSPRTSGRVEQFF
>TRBJ1-2|TRBD1|TRBV6-5
CASSYGDREYGYTF
>TRBJ1-4|TRBD1|TRBV20-1
CSAPAQGIEEKLFF
>TRBJ2-1|TRBD2|TRBV5-5
CASVVLTGTSGREQFF
>TRBJ2-1|NA|TRBV12-3/TRBV12-4
CASSRDFSYNEQFF
>TRBJ2-3|TRBD2|TRBV11-3
CASSLVGQGSTLAGITSTDTQYF
>TRBJ2-7|NA|TRBV5-1
CASSLRPPNYEQYF
>TRBJ1-4|NA|TRBV12-3/TRBV12-4
CASAWGGPEKLFF
>TRBJ2-5|NA|TRBV2
CASSEKADQETQYF
>TRBJ1-2|NA|TRBV12-3/TRBV12-4
CASSFLSAHGYTF